The text below deals with one TCR beta chain. Its target is unknown. Germline trimming cut 4 bases from V and 5 bases from J; bases unmatched to any gene: 10. Germline CDR1 SEHNR, CDR2 FQNEAQ (reference sequence). There are 15 residues in the CDR3. This entry belongs to a study of OX40 agonist ivuxolimab in advanced cancers. On the study more broadly: Ivuxolimab, an agonist antibody against OX40 (CD134), was given to patients. Three patients got partial responses; one had hepatocellular carcinoma and two had cutaneous melanoma. Every patient in dose escalation had hepatocellular carcinoma, melanoma, renal cell or head and neck cancer.

Study-wide findings and caveats: Expanded peripheral T cells had an undetermined antigen specificity.

Sequencing was performed with immunoSEQ multiplex PCR; in TCRdb, only in-frame clones are kept and a portion is missing. The table has about 84,000 clones, around nine tenths seen once. This rearrangement joins TRBV7-9 to TRBJ1-2; 7 bases are a match to TRBD1. Sample: CD4+ or CD8+ T cells sorted from blood, taken in a trial of the OX40 agonist ivuxolimab. The receptor's source is an adult with an advanced solid tumor such as melanoma, head and neck, liver or kidney cancer. CDR3 residues: CASSSTGVSLYGYTF. CDR3 DNA sequence: TGTGCCAGCAGCTCTACAGGGGTATCGCTTTATGGCTACACCTTC.